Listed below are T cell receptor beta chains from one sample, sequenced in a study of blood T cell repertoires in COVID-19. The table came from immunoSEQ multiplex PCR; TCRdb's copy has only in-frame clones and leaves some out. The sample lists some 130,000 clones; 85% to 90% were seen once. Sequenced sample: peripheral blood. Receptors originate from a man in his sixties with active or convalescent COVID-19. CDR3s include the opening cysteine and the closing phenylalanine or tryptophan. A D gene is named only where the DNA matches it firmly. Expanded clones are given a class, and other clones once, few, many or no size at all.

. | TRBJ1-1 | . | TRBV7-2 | CASSSGYTEAFF | TGTGCCAGCAGCTCGGGGTACACTGAAGCTTTCTTT
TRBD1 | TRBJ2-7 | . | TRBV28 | CASTVPRDRDQEQYF | TGTGCCAGCACCGTGCCCCGGGACAGGGACCAAGAGCAGTACTTC
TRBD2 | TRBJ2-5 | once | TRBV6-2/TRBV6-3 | CASSPPREGGETQYF | TGTGCCAGCAGTCCCCCGCGGGAGGGAGGAGAGACCCAGTACTTC
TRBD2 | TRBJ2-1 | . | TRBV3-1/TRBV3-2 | CASSQGLAGYNEQFF | TGTGCCAGCAGCCAAGGATTAGCGGGTTACAATGAGCAGTTCTTC
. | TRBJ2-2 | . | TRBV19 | CASSQDADRMITGELFF | TGTGCCAGTAGCCAAGACGCCGACAGGATGATAACCGGGGAGCTGTTTTTT
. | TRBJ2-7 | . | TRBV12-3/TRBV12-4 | CASSLRLYEQYF | TGTGCCAGCAGTTTAAGACTTTACGAGCAGTACTTC
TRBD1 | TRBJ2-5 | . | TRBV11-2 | CASSSRDRGRTQYF | TGTGCCAGCAGCTCCCGGGACAGGGGCCGGACCCAGTACTTC
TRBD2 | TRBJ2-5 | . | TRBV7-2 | CASSPGTSGGRETQYF | TGTGCCAGCAGCCCCGGGACTAGCGGGGGGCGGGAGACCCAGTACTTC
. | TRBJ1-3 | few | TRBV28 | CASSLWGADGNTIYF | TGTGCCAGCAGTTTATGGGGGGCTGATGGAAACACCATATATTTT
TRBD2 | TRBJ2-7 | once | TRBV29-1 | CSVRTSGTYEQYF | TGCAGCGTTAGGACTAGCGGGACCTACGAGCAGTACTTC
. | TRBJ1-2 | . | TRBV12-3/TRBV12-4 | CASRPQGNYGYTF | TGTGCCAGCAGACCCCAGGGTAACTATGGCTACACCTTC
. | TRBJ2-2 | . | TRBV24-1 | CATRGQLETGELFF | TGTGCCACCAGGGGACAACTAGAGACCGGGGAGCTGTTTTTT
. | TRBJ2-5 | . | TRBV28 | CASSLGPPQETQYF | TGTGCCAGCAGTTTAGGGCCGCCCCAAGAGACCCAGTACTTC
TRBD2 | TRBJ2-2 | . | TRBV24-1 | CATSDWASGRDTGELFF | TGTGCCACCAGTGATTGGGCTAGCGGGAGAGATACCGGGGAGCTGTTTTTT
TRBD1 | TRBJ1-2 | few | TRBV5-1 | CASSSTGEPINYGYTF | TGCGCCAGCAGCTCAACAGGGGAGCCTATTAACTATGGCTACACCTTC
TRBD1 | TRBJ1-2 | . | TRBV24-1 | CATSEAGTGFNYGYTF | TGTGCCACCAGTGAGGCCGGGACAGGTTTTAACTATGGCTACACCTTC
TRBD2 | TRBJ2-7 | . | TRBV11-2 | CASSLGSGGTAYEQYF | TGTGCCAGCAGCTTAGGGTCGGGGGGGACCGCCTACGAGCAGTACTTC
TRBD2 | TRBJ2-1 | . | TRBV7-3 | CASSLNPGGSSYNEQFF | TGTGCCAGCAGCTTAAATCCGGGGGGAAGCTCCTACAATGAGCAGTTCTTC
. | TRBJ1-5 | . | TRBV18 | CASSRGTRDQPQHF | TGTGCCAGCTCACGGGGGACTCGGGATCAGCCCCAGCATTTT
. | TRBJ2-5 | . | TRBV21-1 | CASSRAGVTGTQYF | TGTGCCAGCAGCCGAGCGGGGGTAACAGGGACCCAGTACTTC
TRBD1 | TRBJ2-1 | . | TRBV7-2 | CASSLVGGQVYNEQFF | TGTGCCAGCAGCTTAGTGGGGGGACAGGTCTACAATGAGCAGTTCTTC
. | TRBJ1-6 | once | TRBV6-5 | CASNRQVRDSPLHF | TGTGCCAGCAACCGACAGGTCCGCGATTCACCCCTCCACTTT
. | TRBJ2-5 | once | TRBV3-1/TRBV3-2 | CASSSKGQGETQYF | TGTGCCAGCAGCTCAAAGGGGCAAGGAGAGACCCAGTACTTC
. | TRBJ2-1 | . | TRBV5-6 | CAGRFGAGYGSNEQFF | TGTGCCGGACGGTTCGGCGCGGGGTACGGGAGCAATGAGCAGTTCTTC
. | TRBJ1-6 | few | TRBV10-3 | CAIRSSQGGSYNSPLHF | TGTGCCATCAGGTCGAGTCAGGGCGGCTCCTATAATTCACCCCTCCACTTT
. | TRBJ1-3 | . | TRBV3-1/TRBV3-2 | CASSLEAGASGNTIYF | TGTGCCAGCAGCCTCGAGGCGGGGGCCTCTGGAAACACCATATATTTT
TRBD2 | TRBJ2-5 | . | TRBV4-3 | CASSQGGGWRETQYF | TGCGCCAGCAGCCAAGGGGGGGGTTGGAGAGAGACCCAGTACTTC
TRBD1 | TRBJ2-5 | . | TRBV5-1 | CASSWADRGHGETQYF | TGCGCCAGCAGCTGGGCTGACAGGGGGCATGGGGAGACCCAGTACTTC
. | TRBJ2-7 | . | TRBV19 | CASSIQGRNEQYF | TGTGCCAGTAGTATACAGGGTAGGAACGAGCAGTACTTC
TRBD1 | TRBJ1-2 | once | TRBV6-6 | CASNLQGTPEGYTF | TGTGCCAGCAATTTACAGGGGACCCCAGAAGGCTACACCTTC
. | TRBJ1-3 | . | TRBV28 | CASSSAGGSDTIYF | TGTGCCAGCAGTTCGGCCGGGGGGTCGGACACCATATATTTT
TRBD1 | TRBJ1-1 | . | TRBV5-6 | CASSPLGQENTEAFF | TGTGCCAGCAGCCCTCTAGGACAGGAGAACACTGAAGCTTTCTTT
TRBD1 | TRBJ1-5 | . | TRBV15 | CATSSRTGTGGTDQPQHF | TGTGCCACCAGCTCCCGAACCGGGACAGGGGGGACCGATCAGCCCCAGCATTTT
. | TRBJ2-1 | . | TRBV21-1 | CASSMRSSYNEQFF | TGTGCCAGCAGCATGCGGAGCAGCTACAATGAGCAGTTCTTC
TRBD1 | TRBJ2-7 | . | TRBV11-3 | CASSFTPRGTGPGVYEQYF | TGTGCCAGCAGCTTCACCCCCCGCGGGACAGGGCCGGGAGTCTACGAGCAGTACTTC
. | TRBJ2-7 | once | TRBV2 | CASRRDRPYEQYF | TGTGCCAGCCGGCGGGACAGACCCTACGAGCAGTACTTC
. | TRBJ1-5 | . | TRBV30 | CAWRNQGGQPQHF | TGTGCCTGGAGAAACCAGGGCGGTCAGCCCCAGCATTTT
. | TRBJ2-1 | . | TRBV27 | CASSPRARNEQFF | TGTGCCAGCAGTCCGAGAGCCCGGAATGAGCAGTTCTTC
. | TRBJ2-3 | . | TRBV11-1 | CASSLQRRGTDTQYF | TGTGCCAGCAGCTTACAGCGGAGGGGAACAGATACGCAGTATTTT
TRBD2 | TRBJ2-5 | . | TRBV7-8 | CASSKTRGVAGGQRGETQYF | TGTGCCAGCAGCAAAACCCGAGGTGTAGCGGGAGGGCAGCGCGGGGAGACCCAGTACTTC
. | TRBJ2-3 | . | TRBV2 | CASRQISDTQYF | TGTGCCAGCAGACAGATCTCAGATACGCAGTATTTT
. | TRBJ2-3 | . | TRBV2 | CASREVRVGTDTQYF | TGTGCCAGCAGAGAGGTCCGGGTAGGCACAGATACGCAGTATTTT
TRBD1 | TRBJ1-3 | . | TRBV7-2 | CASSQVGQGGNTIYF | TGTGCCAGCAGCCAGGTGGGACAGGGAGGAAACACCATATATTTT
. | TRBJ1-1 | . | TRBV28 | CASRIRTIQEAFF | TGTGCCAGCAGAATCAGGACAATTCAGGAAGCTTTCTTT
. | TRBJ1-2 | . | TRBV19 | CASSKAGANYGYTF | TGTGCCAGTAGTAAGGCAGGGGCTAACTATGGCTACACCTTC
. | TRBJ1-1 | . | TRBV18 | CASSPGQLPNTEAFF | TGTGCCAGCTCACCTGGACAGCTTCCTAACACTGAAGCTTTCTTT
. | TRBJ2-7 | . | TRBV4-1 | CASSVRDKYYEQYF | TGCGCCAGCAGCGTCCGGGACAAGTACTACGAGCAGTACTTC
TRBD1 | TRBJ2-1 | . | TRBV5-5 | CASSPVHSTGQGTYNEQFF | TGTGCCAGCAGCCCTGTACACTCGACGGGACAGGGTACCTACAATGAGCAGTTCTTC
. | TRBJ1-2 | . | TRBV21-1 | CASSAKRDRDLVGGYTF | TGTGCCAGCAGCGCAAAAAGGGACAGGGACTTGGTGGGTGGCTACACCTTC
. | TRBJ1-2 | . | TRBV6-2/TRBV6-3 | CASSYSLFYGYTF | TGTGCCAGCAGTTACTCGCTATTCTATGGCTACACCTTC
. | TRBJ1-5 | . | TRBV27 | CASSFRSVDRSPINQPQHF | TGTGCCAGCAGTTTCAGGTCCGTCGACAGATCACCCATCAATCAGCCCCAGCATTTT
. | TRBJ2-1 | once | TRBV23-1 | CASSRPEGAMCGRYNEQFF | TGCGCCAGCAGTCGGCCTGAGGGGGCTATGTGCGGGAGGTACAATGAGCAGTTCTTC
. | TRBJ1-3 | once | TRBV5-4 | CASSPPGDGNTIYF | TGTGCCAGCAGCCCCCCCGGAGATGGAAACACCATATATTTT
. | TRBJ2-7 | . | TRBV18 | CASSEERSSYEQYF | TGTGCCAGCTCCGAAGAGAGGAGCTCCTACGAGCAGTACTTC
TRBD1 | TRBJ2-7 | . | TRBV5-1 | CASSLVATGGSYEQYF | TGCGCCAGCAGCTTGGTAGCGACAGGGGGGTCCTACGAGCAGTACTTC
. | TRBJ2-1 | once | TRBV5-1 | CASSWGQGYNEQFF | TGCGCCAGCAGCTGGGGGCAGGGCTACAATGAGCAGTTCTTC
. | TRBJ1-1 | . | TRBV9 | CASSVLRSDTEAFF | TGTGCCAGCAGCGTATTGAGGAGTGACACTGAAGCTTTCTTT